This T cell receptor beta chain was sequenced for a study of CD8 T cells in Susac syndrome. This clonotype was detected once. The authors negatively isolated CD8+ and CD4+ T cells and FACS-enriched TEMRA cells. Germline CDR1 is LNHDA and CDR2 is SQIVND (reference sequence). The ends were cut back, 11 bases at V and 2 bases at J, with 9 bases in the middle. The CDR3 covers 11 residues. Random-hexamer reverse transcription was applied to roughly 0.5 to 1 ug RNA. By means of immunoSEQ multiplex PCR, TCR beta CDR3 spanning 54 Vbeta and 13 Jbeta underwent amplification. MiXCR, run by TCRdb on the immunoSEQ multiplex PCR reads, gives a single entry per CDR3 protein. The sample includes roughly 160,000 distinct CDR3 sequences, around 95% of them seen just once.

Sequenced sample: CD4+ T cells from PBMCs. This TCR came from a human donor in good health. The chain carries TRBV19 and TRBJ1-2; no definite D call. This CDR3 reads CASQRNYGYTF. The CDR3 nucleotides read TGTGCCTCCCAGCGAAACTATGGCTACACCTTC.